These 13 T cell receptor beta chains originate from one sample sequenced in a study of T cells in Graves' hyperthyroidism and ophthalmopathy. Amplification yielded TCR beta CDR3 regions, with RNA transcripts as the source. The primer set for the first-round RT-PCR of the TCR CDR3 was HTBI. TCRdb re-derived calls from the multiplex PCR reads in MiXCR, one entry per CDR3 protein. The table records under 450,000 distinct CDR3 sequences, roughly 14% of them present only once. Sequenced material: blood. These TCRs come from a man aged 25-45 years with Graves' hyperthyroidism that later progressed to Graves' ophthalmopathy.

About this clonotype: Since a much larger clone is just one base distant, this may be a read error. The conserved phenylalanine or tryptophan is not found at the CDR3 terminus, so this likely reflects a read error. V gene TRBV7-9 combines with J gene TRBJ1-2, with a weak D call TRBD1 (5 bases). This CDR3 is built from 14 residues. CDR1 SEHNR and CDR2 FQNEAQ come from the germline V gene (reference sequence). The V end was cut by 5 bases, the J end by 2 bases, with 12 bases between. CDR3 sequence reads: CASSPKGRNYGYTL. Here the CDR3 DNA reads TGTGCCAGCAGCCCCAAGGGGCGCAACTATGGCTACACCCTC.

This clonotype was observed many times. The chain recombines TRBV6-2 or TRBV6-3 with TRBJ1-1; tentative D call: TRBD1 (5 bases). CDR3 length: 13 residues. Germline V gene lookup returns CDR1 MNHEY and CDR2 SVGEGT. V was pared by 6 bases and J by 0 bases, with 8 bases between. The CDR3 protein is CASRRQMNTEAFF. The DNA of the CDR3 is TGTGCCAGCAGGAGACAGATGAACACTGAAGCTTTCTTT.

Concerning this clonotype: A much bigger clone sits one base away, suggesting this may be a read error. The CDR3 loop reads CGSSQDRTSEKLFF. The CDR3 nucleotides read TGTGGCAGCAGCCAAGACAGGACCTCCGAAAAACTGTTTTTT. This sequence joins TRBV3-1 and TRBJ1-4, with a possible D match to TRBD1 (6 bases). Per the germline V gene, CDR1 is LGHDT and CDR2 is YNNKEL (reference sequence). The CDR3 runs 14 residues.

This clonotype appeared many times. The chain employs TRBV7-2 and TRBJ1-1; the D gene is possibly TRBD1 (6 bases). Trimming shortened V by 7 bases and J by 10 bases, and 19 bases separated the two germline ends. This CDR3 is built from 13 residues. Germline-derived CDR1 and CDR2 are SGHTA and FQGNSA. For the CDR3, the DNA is TGTGCCAGCAAGCGGGGACACCTTGAGGGAGCTTTCTTT. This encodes CASKRGHLEGAFF.

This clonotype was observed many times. CDR3 residues: CASTINRDRTAFEKLFF. The CDR3 DNA sequence: TGTGCCAGCACTATTAACCGGGACAGGACCGCATTTGAAAAACTGTTTTTT. The genes are TRBV28 and TRBJ1-4; 8 bases match TRBD1. After removal of 7 bases from V and 7 bases from J, the junction contained 17 bases not matched to a gene. The V gene's germline CDR1 is MDHEN and CDR2 SYDVKM. This CDR3 contains 17 residues.

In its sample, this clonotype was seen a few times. In DNA, the CDR3 is TGTGCCAGCAGTTCCCTAGCGGGGGGAGCGGGTGAGCAGTTCTTC. Protein product: CASSSLAGGAGEQFF. The gene calls are TRBV27 and TRBJ2-1; 11 bases align to TRBD2. Per the germline V gene, CDR1 is MNHEY and CDR2 is SMNVEV (reference sequence). V lost 4 bases to trimming and J lost 9 bases; unmatched junction nucleotides: 8. The CDR3 is 15 amino acids.

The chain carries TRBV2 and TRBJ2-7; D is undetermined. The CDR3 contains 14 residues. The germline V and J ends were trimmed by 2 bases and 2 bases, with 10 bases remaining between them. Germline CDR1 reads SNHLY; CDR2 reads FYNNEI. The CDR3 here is CASSEPDRTYEQYF. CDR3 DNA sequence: TGTGCCAGCAGTGAACCGGACCGAACCTACGAGCAGTACTTC.

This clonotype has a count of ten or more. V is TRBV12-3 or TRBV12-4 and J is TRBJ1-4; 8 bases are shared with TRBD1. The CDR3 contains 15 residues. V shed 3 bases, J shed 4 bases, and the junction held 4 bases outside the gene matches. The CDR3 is CASSLSDRGNEKLFF. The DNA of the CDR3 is TGTGCCAGCAGTTTGAGTGACAGGGGTAATGAAAAACTGTTTTTT.

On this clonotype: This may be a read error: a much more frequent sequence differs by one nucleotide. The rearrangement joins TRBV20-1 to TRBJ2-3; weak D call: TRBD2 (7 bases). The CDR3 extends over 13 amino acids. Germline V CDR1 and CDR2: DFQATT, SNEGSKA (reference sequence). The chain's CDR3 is CSALGGRSDTRYF. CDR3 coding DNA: TGCAGTGCTCTCGGGGGGCGCTCAGATACGCGGTATTTT.

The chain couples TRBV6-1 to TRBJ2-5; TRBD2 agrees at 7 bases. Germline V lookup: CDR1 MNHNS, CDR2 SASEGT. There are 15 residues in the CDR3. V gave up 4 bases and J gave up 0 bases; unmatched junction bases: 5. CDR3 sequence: CASSVRLADQETQYF. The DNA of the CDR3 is TGTGCCAGCAGTGTAAGACTAGCAGACCAAGAGACCCAGTACTTC.

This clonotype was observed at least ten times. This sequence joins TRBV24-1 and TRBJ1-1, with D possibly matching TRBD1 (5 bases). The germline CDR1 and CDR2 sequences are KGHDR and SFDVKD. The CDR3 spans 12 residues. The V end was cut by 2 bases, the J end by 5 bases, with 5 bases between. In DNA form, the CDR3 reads TGTGCCACCAGTGATTCAGGGACTGAAGCTTTCTTT. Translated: CATSDSGTEAFF.

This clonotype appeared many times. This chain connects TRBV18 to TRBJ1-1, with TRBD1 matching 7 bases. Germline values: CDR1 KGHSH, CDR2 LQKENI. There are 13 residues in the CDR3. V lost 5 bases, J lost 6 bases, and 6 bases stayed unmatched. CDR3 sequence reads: CASSSHRGAEAFF. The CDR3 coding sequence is TGTGCCAGCTCATCCCACAGGGGAGCTGAAGCTTTCTTT.

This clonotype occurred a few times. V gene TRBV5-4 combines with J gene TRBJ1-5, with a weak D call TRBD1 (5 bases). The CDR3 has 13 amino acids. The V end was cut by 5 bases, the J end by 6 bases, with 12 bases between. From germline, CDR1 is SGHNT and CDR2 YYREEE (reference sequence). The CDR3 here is CASSGGESQPQHF. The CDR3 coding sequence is TGTGCCAGCAGTGGGGGTGAAAGTCAGCCCCAGCATTTT. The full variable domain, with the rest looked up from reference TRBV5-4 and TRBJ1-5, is ETGVTQSPTHLIKTRGQQVTLRCSSQSGHNTVSWYQQALGQGPQFIFQYYREEENGRGNFPPRFSGLQFPNYSSELNVNALELDDSALYLCASSGGESQPQHFGDGTRLSIL.